Below, 21 T cell receptor beta chains from the same sample are listed, as sequenced in a study of blood T cells in healthy people across ages. A sample-barcoded 5' primer and a J-beta primer mix were used in a second PCR of about 7 to 12 cycles. MiXCR, run by TCRdb on the 5' RACE reads, gives a single entry per CDR3 protein. The data contain about 1 million distinct CDR3 sequences, 35% to 55% of them singletons. The sequencing sample was made of blood. Source of these receptors: a woman aged 55 to 70 in good health.

The J gene is TRBJ2-1, the V gene TRBV28; D is unclear. CDR3 length: 16 residues. Germline-derived CDR1 and CDR2 are MDHEN and SYDVKM. V lost 1 base and J lost 8, with 18 bases in between. Here the CDR3 reads CASSLYVGRQDDEQFF. DNA of the CDR3: TGTGCCAGCAGTTTATACGTGGGAAGGCAAGATGATGAGCAGTTCTTC.

The V and J genes are TRBV3-1 and TRBJ2-4; TRBD2 aligns across 13 bases. The assigned J gene may be wrong: the sequence end matches TRBJ2-7 better. The CDR3 sequence is 17 residues long. Germline-derived CDR1 and CDR2 are LGHDT and YNNKEL (reference sequence). The CDR3 nucleotides are TGTGCCAGCAGCCAACTCAGGACTAGCGGGAGCGTGAACGAGCAGTACTTC. It yields the protein CASSQLRTSGSVNEQYF.

The J gene is TRBJ1-5, the V gene TRBV12-3 or TRBV12-4; D is ambiguous. CDR3 size: 15 residues. V was cut by 0 bases and J by 2 bases, with 8 bases left in between. As DNA, the CDR3 is TGTGCCAGCAGTTTAGCAGGGTTGCGCAATCAGCCCCAGCATTTT. Protein: CASSLAGLRNQPQHF.

This clonotype has more than one count but fewer than ten. This chain uses TRBV5-1 with TRBJ2-7; 12 bases line up with TRBD2. J was trimmed by 3 bases and V by 5 bases; bases with no gene match: 6. CDR1 and CDR2 from the germline V gene are SGHRS and YFSETQ. The CDR3 length is 15 residues. CDR3 residues: CASRSGLAGLYEQYF. CDR3 in DNA: TGCGCCAGCAGGTCGGGACTAGCGGGCCTCTACGAGCAGTACTTC.

The chain carries TRBV6-1 and TRBJ1-1; no reliable D call. The CDR3 length is 10 residues. From germline, CDR1 is MNHNS and CDR2 SASEGT. V lost 6 bases, J lost 7 bases, and 6 bases lay in between. Written as DNA, the CDR3 is TGTGCCAGCAGGAACCATGAAGCTTTCTTT. Protein: CASRNHEAFF.

This rearrangement joins TRBV14 to TRBJ1-5, with 8 bases aligning to TRBD1. Germline V gives CDR1 SGHDN, CDR2 FVKESK. The CDR3 covers 15 residues. V shed 3 bases and J 3 bases; nucleotides not matched to a gene: 4. The CDR3 loop is CASSQTTGVNQPQHF. CDR3 DNA: TGTGCCAGCAGCCAGACGACAGGGGTCAATCAGCCCCAGCATTTT.

The rearrangement links TRBV28 to TRBJ1-2, with TRBD1 matching over 7 bases. Germline loops: CDR1 MDHEN, CDR2 SYDVKM. CDR3 length: 14 amino acids. V lost 6 bases to trimming and J lost 4 bases; unmatched junction nucleotides: 8. The CDR3, as DNA: TGTGCCAGCAGCGCAACAGGGGTGGGCTATGGCTACACCTTC. It codes for CASSATGVGYGYTF.

This sequence joins TRBV5-1 and TRBJ1-1, with no clear D. V lost 3 bases, J lost 5 bases, and 14 bases lay in between. The CDR3 sequence is 14 residues long. Germline CDR1 reads SGHRS; CDR2 reads YFSETQ. CDR3 sequence (DNA): TGCGCCAGCAGCTCCGGCGGCGGTAGGACTGAAGCTTTCTTT. This gives the protein CASSSGGGRTEAFF.

The rearrangement links TRBV6-2 or TRBV6-3 to TRBJ2-1; tentative D call: TRBD2 (6 bases). Deletions cut 5 bases from V and 9 bases from J, with 26 bases between. The germline V gene has CDR1 MNHEY and CDR2 SVGEGT. The CDR3 is 17 residues long. This CDR3 is CASSPGPGDSNVGEQFF. The CDR3 region has the DNA TGTGCCAGCAGTCCCGGACCTGGGGACTCTAATGTTGGTGAGCAGTTCTTC.

The J gene is TRBJ2-5, the V gene TRBV29-1; D not resolved. Germline values: CDR1 SQVTM, CDR2 ANQGSEA. The CDR3 loop spans 13 amino acids. CDR3 amino acids: CSYGGRPQETQYF. In DNA, the CDR3 is TGCAGTTATGGTGGTCGACCCCAAGAGACCCAGTACTTC.

The chain links TRBV3-1 to TRBJ2-1; unclear D gene. V was cut by 3 bases and J by 0 bases, with 6 bases left in between. The CDR3 extends over 14 amino acids. Germline CDR1 is LGHDT and CDR2 is YNNKEL (reference sequence). CDR3 sequence reads: CASSHWSSYNEQFF. In DNA, the CDR3 is TGTGCCAGCAGCCATTGGAGCTCCTACAATGAGCAGTTCTTC.

This clonotype turned up a few times. The genes are TRBV6-1 and TRBJ2-7; possible D gene TRBD1, 6 bases. Germline V CDR1 and CDR2: MNHNS, SASEGT. V was pared by 6 bases and J by 0 bases, with 9 bases between. The CDR3 has 13 amino acids. The CDR3 reads CASSEDSSYEQYF. CDR3 bases: TGTGCCAGCAGCGAGGACAGCTCCTACGAGCAGTACTTC.

This chain links TRBV9 with TRBJ2-3, with TRBD2 identical over 13 bases. The CDR3 is 17 amino acids. V was pared by 0 bases and J by 1 base, with 2 bases of the junction left unmatched. The germline gives CDR1 SGDLS, CDR2 YYNGEE. CDR3 amino acids: CASSVGTSGSGTDTQYF. CDR3 sequence (DNA): TGTGCCAGCAGCGTAGGGACTAGCGGGAGCGGCACAGATACGCAGTATTTT.

The genes are TRBV27 and TRBJ2-3; D might be TRBD1 (6 bases). CDR1 is MNHEY, CDR2 SMNVEV, per germline (reference sequence). The CDR3 is made up of 16 amino acids. With 4 bases removed from V and 2 bases from J, the gap between germline ends came to 16 bases. The CDR3 nucleotides read TGTGCCAGCAGTTCAGCCGACAGGCCGTTCACAGATACGCAGTATTTT. Protein: CASSSADRPFTDTQYF.

A few counts support this clonotype. The rearrangement joins TRBV6-1 to TRBJ2-5; no reliable D call. There are 13 residues in the CDR3. Germline CDR1 and CDR2: MNHNS and SASEGT. V lost 8 bases and J 4 bases, leaving 14 bases between the germline ends. Here the CDR3 reads CASGRESTETQYF. For the CDR3, the DNA is TGTGCCAGCGGCAGAGAGTCTACAGAGACCCAGTACTTC.

The rearrangement joins TRBV4-1 to TRBJ2-1, with no clear D. Germline values: CDR1 MGHRA, CDR2 YSYEKL. The CDR3 totals 16 residues. Between the trimmed V and J ends, which lost 0 bases and 1 base, there was a span of 10 bases. In nucleotides, the CDR3 is TGCGCCAGCAGCCAAGATCCGGGTCTATCCTACAATGAGCAGTTCTTC. This sequence encodes CASSQDPGLSYNEQFF.

This chain links TRBV20-1 with TRBJ2-1; tentative D call: TRBD2 (6 bases). V lost 1 base to trimming and J lost 7 bases, with 17 bases between them. This CDR3 has 15 residues. Germline values: CDR1 DFQATT, CDR2 SNEGSKA (reference sequence). The DNA for the CDR3 is TGCAGTGCTAGAGTTATCGGGAGAAACTGGAATGAGCAGTTCTTC. Encoded protein: CSARVIGRNWNEQFF.

This rearrangement joins TRBV29-1 to TRBJ2-7; D gene unclear. This CDR3 has 13 amino acids. Deletions cut 6 bases from V and 6 bases from J, with 18 bases between. From germline, CDR1 is SQVTM and CDR2 ANQGSEA. The CDR3 sequence is CSVKTRFGGEQYF. The CDR3 DNA follows: TGCAGCGTCAAGACCCGGTTCGGTGGCGAGCAGTACTTC.

The chain recombines TRBV7-9 with TRBJ2-1; 11 positions match TRBD2. Germline lookup yields CDR1 SEHNR and CDR2 FQNEAQ (reference sequence). The CDR3 sequence is 14 residues long. J lost 5 bases, V lost 10 bases, and 7 bases had no gene match. CDR3 sequence reads: CATVSGRGNNEQFF. DNA for the CDR3: TGTGCCACCGTTAGCGGGAGGGGGAACAATGAGCAGTTCTTC.

This clonotype was counted ten times or more. The chain has TRBV30 and TRBJ2-7; 11 nucleotides line up with TRBD2. V lost 1 base to trimming and J lost 3 bases; unmatched junction nucleotides: 2. From germline, CDR1 is GTSNPN and CDR2 SVGIG (reference sequence). The CDR3 is 14 amino acids. The CDR3 DNA is TGTGCCTGGAGTGGGACTAGCGGGTTCTACGAGCAGTACTTC. This encodes CAWSGTSGFYEQYF.

For this clonotype: A much larger clone sits a single nucleotide away, making a read error possible. V and J are TRBV12-3 or TRBV12-4 and TRBJ2-1; D remains ambiguous. This CDR3 is built from 14 residues. V was pared by 5 bases and J by 3 bases, with 11 bases between. DNA of the CDR3: TGTGCCAGCAGTCCACGGCGACTCTACAATGAGCAGTTCTTC. Its translation is CASSPRRLYNEQFF.